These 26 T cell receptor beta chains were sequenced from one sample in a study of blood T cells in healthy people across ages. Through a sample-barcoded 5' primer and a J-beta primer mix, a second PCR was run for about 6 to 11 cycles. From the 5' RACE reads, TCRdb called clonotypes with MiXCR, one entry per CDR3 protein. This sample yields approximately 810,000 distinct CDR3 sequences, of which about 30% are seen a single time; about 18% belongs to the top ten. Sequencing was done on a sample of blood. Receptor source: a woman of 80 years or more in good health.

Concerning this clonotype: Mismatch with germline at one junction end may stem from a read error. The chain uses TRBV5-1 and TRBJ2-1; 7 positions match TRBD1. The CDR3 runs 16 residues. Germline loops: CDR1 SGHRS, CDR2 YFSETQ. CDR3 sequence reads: CASKPGTASSYNEQCF. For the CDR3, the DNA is TGCGCCAGCAAACCAGGGACAGCAAGCTCCTACAATGAGCAGTGCTTC.

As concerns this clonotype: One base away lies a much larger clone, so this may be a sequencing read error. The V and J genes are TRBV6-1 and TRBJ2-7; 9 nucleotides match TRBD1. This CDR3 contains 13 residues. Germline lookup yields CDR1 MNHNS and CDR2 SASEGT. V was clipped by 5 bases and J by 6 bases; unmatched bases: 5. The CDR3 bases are TGTGCCAGCAGTTCGGACAGGGGTTCCGAGCAGTACTTC. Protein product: CASSSDRGSEQYF.

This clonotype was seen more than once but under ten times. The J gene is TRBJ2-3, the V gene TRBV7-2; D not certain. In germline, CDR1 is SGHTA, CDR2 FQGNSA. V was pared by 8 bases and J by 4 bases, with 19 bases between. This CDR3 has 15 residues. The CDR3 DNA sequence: TGTGCCAGCTGTTTCCAACCCCGACGGTCAGATACGCAGTATTTT. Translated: CASCFQPRRSDTQYF.

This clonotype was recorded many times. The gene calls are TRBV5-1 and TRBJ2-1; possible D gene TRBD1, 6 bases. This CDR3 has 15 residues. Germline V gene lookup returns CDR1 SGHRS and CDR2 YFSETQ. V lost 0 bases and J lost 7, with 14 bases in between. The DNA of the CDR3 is TGCGCCAGCAGCTTGGTACAGGGCCTGGGGAATGAGCAGTTCTTC. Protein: CASSLVQGLGNEQFF.

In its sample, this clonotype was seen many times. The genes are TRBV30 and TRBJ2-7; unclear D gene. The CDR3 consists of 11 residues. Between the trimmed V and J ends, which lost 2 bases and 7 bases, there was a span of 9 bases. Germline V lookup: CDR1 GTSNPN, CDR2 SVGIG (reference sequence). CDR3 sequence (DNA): TGTGCCTGGAGTCGACGTCTTGAGCAGTACTTC. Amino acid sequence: CAWSRRLEQYF.

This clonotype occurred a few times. The DNA for the CDR3 is TGTGCCAGCAGTTCACAGACAGGCCCAACTGAAGCTTTCTTT. It is translated as CASSSQTGPTEAFF. The chain couples TRBV7-2 to TRBJ1-1; a possible D gene is TRBD1 (6 bases). The CDR3 runs 14 residues. Germline lookup yields CDR1 SGHTA and CDR2 FQGNSA. V lost 6 bases and J lost 5, with 16 bases in between.

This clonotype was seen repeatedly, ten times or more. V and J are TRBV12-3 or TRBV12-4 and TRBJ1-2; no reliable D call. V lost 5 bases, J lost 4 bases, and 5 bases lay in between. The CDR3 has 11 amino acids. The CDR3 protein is CASSAAYGYTF. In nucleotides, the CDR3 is TGTGCCAGCAGTGCCGCCTATGGCTACACCTTC.

The CDR3 DNA sequence: TGTGCCAGCGGACAGGGCTTTAGCAATCAGCCCCAGCATTTT. The encoded protein is CASGQGFSNQPQHF. This sequence joins TRBV28 and TRBJ1-5; 8 nucleotides match TRBD1. V lost 8 bases, J lost 0 bases, and 3 bases stayed unmatched. The CDR3 runs 14 residues. Germline CDR1 reads MDHEN; CDR2 reads SYDVKM.

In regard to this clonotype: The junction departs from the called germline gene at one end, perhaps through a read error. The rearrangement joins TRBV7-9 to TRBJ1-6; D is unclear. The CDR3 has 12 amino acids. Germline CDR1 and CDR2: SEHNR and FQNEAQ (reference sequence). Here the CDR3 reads CASASLGSPRHF. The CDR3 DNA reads TGTGCCAGTGCGTCGTTAGGTTCACCCCGCCACTTT. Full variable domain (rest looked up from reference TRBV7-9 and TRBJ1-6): DTGVSQNPRHKITKRGQNVTFRCDPISEHNRLYWYRQTLGQGPEFLTYFQNEAQLEKSRLLSDRFSAERPKGSFSTLEIQRTEQGDSAMYLCASASLGSPRHFGNGTRLTVT.

In DNA, the CDR3 is TGCAGTGCAAGGACAGGGGGGGATAGCAATCAGCCCCAGCATTTT. It codes for CSARTGGDSNQPQHF. This chain uses TRBV20-1 with TRBJ1-5, with 10 bases fitting TRBD1. The CDR3 totals 15 residues. The germline V gene has CDR1 DFQATT and CDR2 SNEGSKA (reference sequence). V trimming: 6 bases; J trimming: 0 bases; junction bases outside the gene matches: 5.

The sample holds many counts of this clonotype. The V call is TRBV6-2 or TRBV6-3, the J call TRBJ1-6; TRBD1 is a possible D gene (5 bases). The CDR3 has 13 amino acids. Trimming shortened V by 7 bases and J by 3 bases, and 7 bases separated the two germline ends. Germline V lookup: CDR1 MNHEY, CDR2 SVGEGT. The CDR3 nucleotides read TGTGCCAGCATCAGGGACTATAATTCACCCCTCCACTTT. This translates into CASIRDYNSPLHF.

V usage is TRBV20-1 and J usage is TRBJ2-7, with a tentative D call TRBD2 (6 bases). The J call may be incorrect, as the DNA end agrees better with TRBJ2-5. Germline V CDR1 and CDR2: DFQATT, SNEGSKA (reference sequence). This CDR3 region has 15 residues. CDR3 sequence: CSAREGTGDLKTQYF. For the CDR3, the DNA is TGCAGTGCTAGAGAGGGGACGGGGGATCTGAAGACCCAGTACTTC.

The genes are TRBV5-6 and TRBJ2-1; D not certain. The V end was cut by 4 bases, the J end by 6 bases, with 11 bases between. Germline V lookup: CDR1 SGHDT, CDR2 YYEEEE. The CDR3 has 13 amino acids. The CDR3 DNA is TGTGCCAGCAGCCCGATCCCTTTCAATGAGCAGTTCTTC. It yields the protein CASSPIPFNEQFF.

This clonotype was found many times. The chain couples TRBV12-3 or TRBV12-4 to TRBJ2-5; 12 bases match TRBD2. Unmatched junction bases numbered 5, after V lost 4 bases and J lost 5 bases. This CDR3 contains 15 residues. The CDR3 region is CASSSSSGGVETQYF. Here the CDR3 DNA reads TGTGCCAGCAGTTCATCTAGCGGGGGGGTGGAGACCCAGTACTTC.

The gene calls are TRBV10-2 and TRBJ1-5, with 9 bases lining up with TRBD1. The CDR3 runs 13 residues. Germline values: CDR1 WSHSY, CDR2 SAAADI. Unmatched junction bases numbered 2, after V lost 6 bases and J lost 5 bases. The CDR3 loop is CASRTGGDQPQHF. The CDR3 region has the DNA TGCGCCAGCAGAACAGGGGGCGATCAGCCCCAGCATTTT.

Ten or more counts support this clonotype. Here the CDR3 reads CASSWDRVGTEAFF. The CDR3 DNA follows: TGTGCCAGCAGTTGGGACAGGGTGGGGACTGAAGCTTTCTTT. The V and J genes are TRBV12-3 or TRBV12-4 and TRBJ1-1; 9 positions match TRBD1. J gave up 5 bases and V 4 bases, and 5 bases lay outside the gene matches. CDR3 length: 14 residues.

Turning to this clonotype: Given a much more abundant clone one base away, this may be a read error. CDR3 loop: CATSRDHRDYTF. CDR3 nucleotides: TGTGCCACCAGCAGAGATCACAGGGACTACACCTTC. The chain has TRBV15 and TRBJ1-2; the D gene is possibly TRBD1 (6 bases). Germline CDR1 is LNHNV and CDR2 is YYDKDF (reference sequence). The CDR3 runs 12 residues. The V gene lost 0 bases and the J gene lost 10 bases, with 9 bases spanning the gap.

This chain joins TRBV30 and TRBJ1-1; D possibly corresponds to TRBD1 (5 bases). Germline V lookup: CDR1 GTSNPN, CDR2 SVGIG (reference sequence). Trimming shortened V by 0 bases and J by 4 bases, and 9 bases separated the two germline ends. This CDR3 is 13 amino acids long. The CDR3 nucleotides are TGTGCCTGGAGTGTAAAGGGGAGCACTGAAGCTTTCTTT. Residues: CAWSVKGSTEAFF.

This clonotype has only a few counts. For the CDR3, the DNA is TGTGCCAGCAGCATCGGCCAGGCAGATACGCAGTATTTT. Translated, it gives CASSIGQADTQYF. J is TRBJ2-3 and V is TRBV7-8; D not resolved. Trimming removed 5 bases at V and 4 bases at J, with 10 bases between. The CDR3 is 13 amino acids. Germline CDR1 SGHVS, CDR2 FQNEAQ.

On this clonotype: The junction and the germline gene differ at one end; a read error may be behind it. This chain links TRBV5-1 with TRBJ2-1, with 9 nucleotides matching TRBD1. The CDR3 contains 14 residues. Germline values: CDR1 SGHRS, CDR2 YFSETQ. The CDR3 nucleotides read TGCGCCAGCAGCTATCGGGGACAGGGCAATGCGCAGTTCTTC. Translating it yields CASSYRGQGNAQFF.

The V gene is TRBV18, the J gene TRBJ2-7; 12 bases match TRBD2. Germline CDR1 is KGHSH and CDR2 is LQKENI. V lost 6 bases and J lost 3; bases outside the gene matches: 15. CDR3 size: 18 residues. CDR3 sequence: CASSPGASGGAYRYEQYF. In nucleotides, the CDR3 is TGTGCCAGCTCTCCAGGCGCTAGCGGGGGGGCCTACCGCTACGAGCAGTACTTC.

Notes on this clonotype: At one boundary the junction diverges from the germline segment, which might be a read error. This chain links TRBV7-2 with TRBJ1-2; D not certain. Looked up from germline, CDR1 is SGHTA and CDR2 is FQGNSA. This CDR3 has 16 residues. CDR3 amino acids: CARSLREAGTNYGYTF. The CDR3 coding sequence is TGTGCCCGCAGCTTAAGGGAGGCGGGAACCAACTATGGCTACACCTTC.

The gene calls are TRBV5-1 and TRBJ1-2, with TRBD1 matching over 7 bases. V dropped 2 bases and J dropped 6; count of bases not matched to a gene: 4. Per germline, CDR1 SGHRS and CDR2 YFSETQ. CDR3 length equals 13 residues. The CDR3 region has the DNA TGCGCCAGCAGCTTCACAGGGGAAGATGGCTACACCTTC. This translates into CASSFTGEDGYTF.

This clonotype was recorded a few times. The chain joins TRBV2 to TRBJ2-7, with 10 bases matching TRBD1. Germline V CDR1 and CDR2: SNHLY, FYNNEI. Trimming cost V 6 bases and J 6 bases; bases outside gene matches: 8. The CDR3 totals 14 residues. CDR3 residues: CASRTGQGGREQYF. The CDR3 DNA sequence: TGTGCCAGCAGGACAGGACAGGGGGGCCGCGAGCAGTACTTC.

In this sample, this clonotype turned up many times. CDR3: CSARIAGGADTQYF. In DNA form, the CDR3 reads TGCAGTGCTAGAATAGCGGGGGGTGCAGATACGCAGTATTTT. The chain employs TRBV20-1 and TRBJ2-3; 10 nucleotides agree with TRBD2. The V gene's germline CDR1 is DFQATT and CDR2 SNEGSKA (reference sequence). This CDR3 is 14 amino acids long. Losses at the gene ends were 2 bases for V and 4 bases for J; bases not matched to a gene: 3.

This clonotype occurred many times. CDR3 sequence: CASTQQGSSYNEQFF. CDR3 nucleotide sequence: TGTGCCAGCACCCAACAGGGGAGCTCCTACAATGAGCAGTTCTTC. The chain is built from TRBV11-2 and TRBJ2-1; 7 bases agree with TRBD1. V was pared by 7 bases and J by 0 bases, with 6 bases of the junction left unmatched. Germline CDR1 SGHAT, CDR2 FQNNGV. The CDR3 has 15 residues.